Many counts were recorded for the clone carrying this T cell receptor beta chain. Germline V gives CDR1 MGHRA, CDR2 YSYEKL. V dropped 4 bases and J dropped 6 bases, with 15 bases sitting between them. This CDR3 region has 14 residues. The sample is drawn from a study of Graves' ophthalmopathy and Graves' hyperthyroidism. The authors amplified TCR beta CDR3 regions, and they did so from RNA transcripts for repertoire sequencing. First-round RT-PCR employed HTBI primers, with a second-round multiplex PCR after it. Using its own MiXCR run on the multiplex PCR reads, TCRdb lists one record per CDR3 protein. The repertoire holds under 350,000 distinct CDR3 sequences, with about a sixth as singletons.

The TCR was taken from an adult man with Graves' ophthalmopathy. The chain is built from TRBV4-1 and TRBJ1-2, with D possibly TRBD1 on 5 matching bases. The sample consisted of peripheral blood. The CDR3 DNA is TGCGCCAGCAGCCCCCGGGACGGCCCGGATGGCTACACCTTC. Protein: CASSPRDGPDGYTF.